The 5 T cell receptor beta chains listed next were all sequenced from one sample in a study of blood T cell repertoires in COVID-19. Assay: immunoSEQ multiplex PCR; the TCRdb copy retains only in-frame clones and omits some. The sample lists some 230,000 clones, approximately 85% seen once, with 7% to 10% in the top ten. Sequenced: peripheral blood. These receptor sequences come from an elderly woman with COVID-19, enrolled during active disease.

The V call is TRBV30, the J call TRBJ2-7; D possibly corresponds to TRBD1 (6 bases). Germline V gives CDR1 GTSNPN, CDR2 SVGIG (reference sequence). This CDR3 is 13 amino acids long. Between the trimmed V and J ends, which lost 5 bases and 4 bases, there was a span of 15 bases. CDR3 protein: CAWSRQELYEQYF. The DNA for the CDR3 is TGTGCCTGGTCACGACAGGAACTATACGAGCAGTACTTC.

This clone was seen more than once but under ten times. The chain recombines TRBV11-2 with TRBJ1-3; TRBD1 might be the D (5 bases). Germline V CDR1 and CDR2: SGHAT, FQNNGV. CDR3 length: 18 residues. V gave up 0 bases and J gave up 0 bases, with 15 bases separating them. The CDR3 DNA reads TGTGCCAGCAGCTTAGATGCTGGGGCGAGACTCTCTGGAAACACCATATATTTT. Protein: CASSLDAGARLSGNTIYF.

This clone occurred a few times. The rearrangement joins TRBV4-2 to TRBJ1-5; D not certain. V was shortened by 0 bases and J by 6 bases, with 9 bases between the two germline ends. Germline V gene sequence: CDR1 LGHNA, CDR2 YNFKEQ. The CDR3 covers 14 residues. The CDR3 loop is CASSQEVTLQPQHF. The CDR3, as DNA: TGTGCCAGCAGCCAAGAAGTTACTCTTCAGCCCCAGCATTTT.

Only a few counts were recorded for this clone. This chain uses TRBV7-9 with TRBJ2-1; 13 bases are shared with TRBD2. Germline V CDR1 and CDR2: SEHNR, FQNEAQ (reference sequence). After removal of 6 bases from V and 5 bases from J, the junction contained 4 bases not matched to a gene. The CDR3 has 15 residues. CDR3 sequence (DNA): TGTGCCAGCAGAATTGGGACTAGCGGGGACAATGAGCAGTTCTTC. Amino acid sequence: CASRIGTSGDNEQFF.

This rearrangement joins TRBV19 to TRBJ1-2; 9 positions agree with TRBD1. Germline lookup yields CDR1 LNHDA and CDR2 SQIVND (reference sequence). V trimming: 3 bases; J trimming: 8 bases; junction bases outside the gene matches: 13. This CDR3 contains 16 residues. The CDR3 bases are TGTGCCAGTAGTATTGATTTTACGGGTACAGGGGGCGGCTACACCTTC. It translates to CASSIDFTGTGGGYTF.